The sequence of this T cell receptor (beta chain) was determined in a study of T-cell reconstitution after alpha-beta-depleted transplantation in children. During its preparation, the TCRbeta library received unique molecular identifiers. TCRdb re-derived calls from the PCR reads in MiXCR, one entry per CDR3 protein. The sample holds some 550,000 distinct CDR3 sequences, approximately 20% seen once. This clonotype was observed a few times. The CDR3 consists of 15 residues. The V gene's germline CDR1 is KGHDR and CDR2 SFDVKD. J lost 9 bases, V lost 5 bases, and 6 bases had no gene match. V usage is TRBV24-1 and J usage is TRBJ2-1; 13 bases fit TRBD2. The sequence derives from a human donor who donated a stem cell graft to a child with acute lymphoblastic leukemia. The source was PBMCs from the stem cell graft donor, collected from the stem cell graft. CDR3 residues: CATSVGTSGITEQFF. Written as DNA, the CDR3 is TGTGCCACCAGTGTAGGGACTAGCGGGATCACTGAGCAGTTCTTC.